The next 21 T cell receptor beta chains were all read from a single sample in a study of shared clonotypes between healthy human individuals. Measured with immunoSEQ multiplex PCR; TCRdb has only the in-frame clones, and not every one. The sample comprises 450,000 to 500,000 clones, 81% of which are singletons, and roughly 13% rests with the top ten. Input material: PBMCs. Receptors originate from a woman aged 40 to 50 in good health. Some clones in this sample may be carry-over from other donors' samples.

A remark on this clone: This sample includes further DNA sequences coding for the same CDR3. J is TRBJ1-1 and V is TRBV5-1, with D unclear. V was shortened by 1 base and J by 0 bases, with 4 bases between the two germline ends. This CDR3 has 13 amino acids. Germline CDR1 is SGHRS and CDR2 is YFSETQ. This CDR3 reads CASSLQMNTEAFF. CDR3 nucleotides: TGCGCCAGCAGCTTGCAGATGAACACTGAAGCTTTCTTT.

The chain employs TRBV4-1 and TRBJ2-5; 12 nucleotides line up with TRBD2. CDR3 length: 14 amino acids. Germline-derived CDR1 and CDR2 are MGHRA and YSYEKL. After removal of 5 bases from V and 4 bases from J, the junction contained 2 bases not matched to a gene. The CDR3 nucleotides are TGCGCCAGCAGCTCGGGACTAGCGGGAGAGACCCAGTACTTC. Translating gives CASSSGLAGETQYF.

The chain is built from TRBV15 and TRBJ2-1; 11 nucleotides line up with TRBD2. V lost 2 bases to trimming and J lost 7 bases; unmatched junction nucleotides: 4. The germline V gene has CDR1 LNHNV and CDR2 YYDKDF (reference sequence). The CDR3 contains 15 residues. This chain's CDR3 is CATSRSTSGVNEQFF. In nucleotides, the CDR3 is TGTGCCACCAGCAGATCGACTAGCGGGGTTAATGAGCAGTTCTTC.

On this clone: With only one base between it and a far larger clone, this is likely a read error. Other DNA sequences of this sample code for an identical CDR3. The chain combines TRBV7-2 with TRBJ1-2, with a possible D match to TRBD1 (5 bases). From germline, CDR1 is SGHTA and CDR2 FQGNSA. The CDR3 length is 16 residues. The CDR3 spells CASSQFTPRQGDGYTF. In DNA, the CDR3 is TGCGCCAGCAGCCAATTTACCCCCAGGCAGGGAGATGGCTACACCTTC. The full variable domain, in which reference TRBV7-2 and TRBJ1-2 provide the parts outside the CDR3, is GAGVSQSPSNKVTEKGKDVELRCDPISGHTALYWYRQSLGQGLEFLIYFQGNSAPDKSGLPSDRFSAERTGGSVSTLTIQRTQQEDSAVYLCASSQFTPRQGDGYTFGSGTRLTVV.

To note about this clone: A single base is all that separates this from a far larger clone, so a read error is likely. The chain uses TRBV30 and TRBJ1-5; 12 positions agree with TRBD1. The CDR3 runs to 17 residues. Germline CDR1 is GTSNPN and CDR2 is SVGIG (reference sequence). The CDR3 bases are TGTGCCTTGAGTGCCCTCGGGGGACAGGGGGCGAGTCAGCCCCAGCATTTT. Its translation: CALSALGGQGASQPQHF.

The rearrangement uses TRBV5-1 and TRBJ2-7; TRBD2 might be the D (5 bases). Per the germline V gene, CDR1 is SGHRS and CDR2 is YFSETQ. The V end lost 4 bases, the J end lost 2 bases, and 16 bases lay between the germline ends. There are 15 residues in the CDR3. CDR3 in DNA: TGCGCCAGCAGCCCCTACAGCGGTAGCCCCTACGAGCAGTACTTC. The encoded protein is CASSPYSGSPYEQYF.

The chain has TRBV6-5 and TRBJ2-1, with D uncertain. The CDR3 consists of 14 residues. Trimming shortened V by 5 bases and J by 7 bases, and 15 bases separated the two germline ends. Germline values: CDR1 MNHEY, CDR2 SVGAGI. The CDR3 spells CASSPEWASNEQFF. In DNA, the CDR3 is TGTGCCAGCAGTCCGGAGTGGGCATCGAATGAGCAGTTCTTC.

The chain uses TRBV4-3 and TRBJ1-1, with D possibly being TRBD1 (6 bases). From germline, CDR1 is LGHNA and CDR2 YSLEER. Trimming shortened V by 2 bases and J by 4 bases, and 14 bases separated the two germline ends. This CDR3 is 15 amino acids long. CDR3 sequence reads: CASSQRTGFGTEAFF. CDR3 in DNA: TGCGCCAGCAGCCAACGCACAGGGTTCGGCACTGAAGCTTTCTTT.

The chain links TRBV10-3 to TRBJ2-1; 11 nucleotides line up with TRBD2. With 7 bases clipped from V and 10 bases from J, the junction kept 9 bases outside the gene matches. The CDR3 runs to 14 residues. In germline, CDR1 is ENHRY, CDR2 SYGVKD. This chain's CDR3 is CAITPLAGGQEQFF. CDR3 nucleotides: TGTGCCATCACCCCCCTAGCGGGAGGACAGGAGCAGTTCTTC.

The CDR3 region is CASSPGLAGGEQFF. The CDR3 bases are TGTGCCAGCAGCCCAGGACTAGCGGGAGGAGAGCAGTTCTTC. The chain has TRBV7-3 and TRBJ2-1; 14 bases map to TRBD2. The CDR3 covers 14 residues. CDR1 and CDR2 from the germline V gene are SGHTA and FQGTGA. V dropped 5 bases and J dropped 10; count of bases not matched to a gene: 4.

This chain uses TRBV4-1 with TRBJ2-1; 14 nucleotides align to TRBD2. The CDR3 sequence is 20 residues long. The J segment lost 3 bases and the V segment lost 1 base, leaving 11 bases of the junction unmatched. In germline, CDR1 is MGHRA, CDR2 YSYEKL. CDR3 nucleotides: TGCGCCAGCAGCCAAGGGACTAGCGGGAGGCAGGATTCGGGCTACAATGAGCAGTTCTTC. Protein: CASSQGTSGRQDSGYNEQFF.

This clone was counted between two and nine times. The V and J genes are TRBV28 and TRBJ2-2, with D possibly being TRBD2 (6 bases). The CDR3 is 14 residues long. Germline V CDR1 and CDR2: MDHEN, SYDVKM. V lost 6 bases, J lost 5 bases, and 13 bases lay in between. This chain's CDR3 is CASRPGTPTGELFF. Here the CDR3 DNA reads TGTGCCAGCAGACCCGGGACTCCAACCGGGGAGCTGTTTTTT.

The J gene is TRBJ1-2, the V gene TRBV7-2; D call uncertain. Germline-derived CDR1 and CDR2 are SGHTA and FQGNSA. Between the trimmed V and J ends, which lost 5 bases and 8 bases, there was a span of 21 bases. The CDR3 has 15 amino acids. The CDR3 region is CASSRRGGGGEGYTF. The CDR3 DNA is TGTGCCAGCAGCCGACGAGGCGGAGGAGGCGAGGGCTACACCTTC.

This clone was observed at least ten times. This chain uses TRBV10-3 with TRBJ2-1; 8 bases line up with TRBD2. The CDR3 runs 12 residues. CDR1 and CDR2 (germline): ENHRY, SYGVKD. The DNA of the CDR3 is TGTTCTTCAGCGGGAGCAAACAATGAGCAGTTCTTC. It specifies CSSAGANNEQFF.

The V call is TRBV29-1, the J call TRBJ1-4; D call uncertain. The CDR3 is 13 amino acids. The V gene's germline CDR1 is SQVTM and CDR2 ANQGSEA. V lost 6 bases, J lost 6 bases, and 14 bases lay in between. The CDR3 region is CSVRRSVDEKLFF. CDR3 in DNA: TGCAGCGTAAGACGGTCCGTTGATGAAAAACTGTTTTTT.

This clone appeared a few times. A read error likely explains this, since a far larger clone differs by one base. The CDR3 end shows no conserved phenylalanine or tryptophan, and so a read error is likely. This specimen includes other DNA sequences encoding the same CDR3. The chain recombines TRBV29-1 with TRBJ1-1; tentative D call: TRBD1 (5 bases). The CDR3 length is 11 residues. Trimming took 6 bases from V and 11 from J, leaving 16 bases between them. The V gene's germline CDR1 is SQVTM and CDR2 ANQGSEA. DNA of the CDR3: TGCAGCGTGGACCGGGGGGGAACGGCTTTCCTT. This codes for CSVDRGGTAFL.

This chain joins TRBV30 and TRBJ2-5; the D is unclear. This CDR3 comprises 12 residues. V was trimmed by 2 bases and J by 4 bases, leaving 8 bases between them. CDR1 and CDR2 from the germline V gene are GTSNPN and SVGIG (reference sequence). This chain's CDR3 is CAWSLVLETQYF. The CDR3 DNA reads TGTGCCTGGAGTTTGGTGCTAGAGACCCAGTACTTC.

The J gene is TRBJ2-1, the V gene TRBV11-2, with 12 bases fitting TRBD2. V lost 5 bases to trimming and J lost 8 bases; unmatched junction nucleotides: 10. CDR1 is SGHAT, CDR2 FQNNGV, per germline. This CDR3 spans 16 amino acids. The CDR3 is CASSNVGLAGTYEQFF. The CDR3 DNA reads TGTGCCAGCAGCAACGTCGGACTAGCGGGAACCTATGAGCAGTTCTTC.

The rearrangement joins TRBV4-2 to TRBJ2-1; D possibly uses TRBD1 or TRBD2 (6 bases each). The V gene lost 5 bases and the J gene lost 6 bases, with 14 bases spanning the gap. Germline loops: CDR1 LGHNA, CDR2 YNFKEQ. The CDR3 is 14 amino acids. The CDR3 region is CASSASGASNEQFF. The CDR3 nucleotides are TGTGCCAGCAGCGCGTCGGGGGCGAGCAATGAGCAGTTCTTC.

J is TRBJ2-7 and V is TRBV19; D unresolved. Germline values: CDR1 LNHDA, CDR2 SQIVND (reference sequence). Trimming took off 2 bases at V and 5 bases at J, with 16 bases between the two ends. The CDR3 length is 15 residues. CDR3: CASSIRPRSNDEQYF. The CDR3 region has the DNA TGTGCCAGTAGTATACGTCCAAGGAGTAACGACGAGCAGTACTTC.

V usage is TRBV7-8 and J usage is TRBJ2-1; D is unclear. Trimming cost V 3 bases and J 1 base, with 4 bases left between them. The length of the CDR3 is 13 residues. Germline CDR1 SGHVS, CDR2 FQNEAQ. CDR3 sequence reads: CASSFSSYNEQFF. The CDR3 DNA follows: TGTGCCAGCAGCTTTTCATCCTACAATGAGCAGTTCTTC.